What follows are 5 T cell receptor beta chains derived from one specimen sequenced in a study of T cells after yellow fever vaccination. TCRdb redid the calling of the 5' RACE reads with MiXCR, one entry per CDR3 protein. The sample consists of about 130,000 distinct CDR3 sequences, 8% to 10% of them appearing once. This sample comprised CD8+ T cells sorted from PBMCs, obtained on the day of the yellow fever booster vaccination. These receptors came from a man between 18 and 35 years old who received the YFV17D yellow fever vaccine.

The CDR3 sequence is CASSYIGGASPYNEQFF. CDR3 nucleotides: TGTGCCAGCAGTTATATCGGGGGGGCCTCCCCCTACAATGAGCAGTTCTTC. The genes are TRBV7-2 and TRBJ2-1, with TRBD2 identical over 8 bases. V dropped 6 bases and J dropped 2; count of bases not matched to a gene: 12. CDR1 is SGHTA and CDR2 is FQGNSA in the germline V gene. This CDR3 is 17 amino acids long.

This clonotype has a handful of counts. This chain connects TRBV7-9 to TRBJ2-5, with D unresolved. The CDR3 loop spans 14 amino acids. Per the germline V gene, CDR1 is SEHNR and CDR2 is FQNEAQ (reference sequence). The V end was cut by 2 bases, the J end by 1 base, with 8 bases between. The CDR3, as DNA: TGTGCCAGCAGCTTACTCGCGGCCCAAGAGACCCAGTACTTC. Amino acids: CASSLLAAQETQYF. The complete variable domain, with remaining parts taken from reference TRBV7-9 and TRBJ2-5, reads DTGVSQNPRHKITKRGQNVTFRCDPISEHNRLYWYRQTLGQGPEFLTYFQNEAQLEKSRLLSDRFSAERPKGSFSTLEIQRTEQGDSAMYLCASSLLAAQETQYFGPGTRLLVL.

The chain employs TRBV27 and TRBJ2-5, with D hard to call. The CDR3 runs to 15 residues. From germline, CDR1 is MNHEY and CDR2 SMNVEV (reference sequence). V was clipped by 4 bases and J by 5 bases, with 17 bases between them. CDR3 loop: CASSSGLRWSETQYF. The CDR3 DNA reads TGTGCCAGCAGTTCTGGCCTCCGCTGGAGCGAGACCCAGTACTTC.

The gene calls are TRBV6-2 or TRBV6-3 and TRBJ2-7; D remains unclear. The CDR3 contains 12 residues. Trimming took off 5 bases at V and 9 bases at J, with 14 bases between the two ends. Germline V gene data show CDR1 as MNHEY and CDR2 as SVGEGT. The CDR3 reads CASSPPRLGQYF. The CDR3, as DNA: TGTGCCAGCAGTCCTCCAAGACTCGGGCAGTACTTC.

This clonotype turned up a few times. The CDR3 spells CASSDRGQRFGELFF. As DNA, the CDR3 is TGTGCCAGCAGCGACCGGGGTCAGAGATTTGGGGAGCTGTTTTTT. The chain joins TRBV7-9 to TRBJ2-2, with a possible D match to TRBD2 (5 bases). From germline, CDR1 is SEHNR and CDR2 FQNEAQ (reference sequence). The germline V and J ends were trimmed by 5 bases and 8 bases, with 18 bases remaining between them. This CDR3 contains 15 residues.